This T cell receptor beta chain was documented in a study of T cell repertoires in cytomegalovirus infection. Study details: From public TCR beta signatures came an indication of both CMV infection and matching HLA type. Overall study results and limits: CMV-specific TCR beta clonotypes restricted by HLA-C were the ones dominating the ex vivo response.

TCRdb reprocessed the reads with MiXCR, giving one entry per CDR3 protein. The repertoire includes hundreds of thousands of distinct CDR3 sequences, 30% to 40% of them detected once, and roughly 15% sits in the top ten. This clonotype was detected many times. Its cognate antigen is unknown. Germline V CDR1 and CDR2: SGHTA, FQGNSA. V shed 5 bases, J shed 2 bases, and the junction held 8 bases outside the gene matches. The CDR3 totals 15 residues. The chain employs TRBV7-2 and TRBJ1-2; 7 bases fit TRBD1. The sequence was obtained from a human donor in good health (CMV status not recorded). Some clones in this sample may be carry-over from other donors' samples. The sequencing input was PBMCs. The CDR3 sequence: CASSITGVGNYGYTF. CDR3 sequence (DNA): TGTGCCAGCAGCATTACAGGGGTCGGAAACTATGGCTACACCTTC. The full variable domain, completed using reference TRBV7-2 and TRBJ1-2, is GAGVSQSPSNKVTEKGKDVELRCDPISGHTALYWYRQSLGQGLEFLIYFQGNSAPDKSGLPSDRFSAERTGGSVSTLTIQRTQQEDSAVYLCASSITGVGNYGYTFGSGTRLTVV.